A single sample is the source of the 20 T cell receptor beta chains below, sequenced in a study of cytomegalovirus exposure and HLA in healthy donors (dated by TCRdb to the late 2010s). Library preparation employed the immunoSEQ multiplex PCR assay. A mixture of 60 forward primers for TCR Vbeta segments and 13 reverse primers for TCR Jbeta segments was used in the multiplex PCR. TCRdb re-hosts the immuneACCESS table, in-frame sequences only. Its copies lack some clones; in the studies checked, an unresolved V gene accounts for under half of them, and the cause for the rest is not known. For this sample the table gives about 110,000 clones, of which about 70% were detected only once. The ten largest make up 0.79% of the sample. Sequencing was done on a sample of PBMCs. The source is a boy between 10 and 17 years old in good health and CMV-seronegative.

This sequence joins TRBV2 and TRBJ1-1, with a possible D match to TRBD1 (5 bases). This CDR3 region has 14 residues. The ends were cut back, 6 bases at V and 0 bases at J, with 11 bases in the middle. Germline V gene sequence: CDR1 SNHLY, CDR2 FYNNEI. CDR3 coding DNA: TGTGCCAGCAGCCCCAGGGTCATGAACACTGAAGCTTTCTTT. Amino acid sequence: CASSPRVMNTEAFF.

A few counts support this clone. Sequence at one end of the junction differs from germline and may be a read error. The chain has TRBV7-9 and TRBJ1-1; unclear D gene. CDR1 and CDR2 from the germline V gene are SEHNR and FQNEAQ (reference sequence). The CDR3 length is 13 residues. This CDR3 reads CASSIYERTAAFF. For the CDR3, the DNA is TGTGCCAGCAGCATTTATGAACGGACTGCAGCTTTCTTT.

This chain joins TRBV2 and TRBJ2-3; a weak D match, TRBD2 (6 bases). Germline V lookup: CDR1 SNHLY, CDR2 FYNNEI. Trimming removed 6 bases at V and 1 base at J, with 17 bases between. There are 16 residues in the CDR3. The CDR3 spells CASRPGGIKGTDTQYF. The CDR3 region has the DNA TGTGCCAGCAGGCCTGGGGGGATTAAAGGCACAGATACGCAGTATTTT.

The rearrangement joins TRBV5-4 to TRBJ2-1; TRBD2 matches 7 bases. The CDR3 extends over 13 amino acids. Per the germline V gene, CDR1 is SGHNT and CDR2 is YYREEE (reference sequence). J gave up 9 bases and V 1 base, and 4 bases lay outside the gene matches. The CDR3 protein is CASSLHSGTEQFF. The DNA of the CDR3 is TGTGCCAGCAGCTTGCACAGCGGGACTGAGCAGTTCTTC.

The chain combines TRBV5-4 with TRBJ2-5; 10 bases line up with TRBD2. Germline trimming cut 0 bases from V and 5 bases from J; bases unmatched to any gene: 10. Germline values: CDR1 SGHNT, CDR2 YYREEE (reference sequence). The CDR3 has 17 residues. The CDR3 bases are TGTGCCAGCAGCTTGGGAGGGCTAGCGGGAGCATTGGAGACCCAGTACTTC. Residues: CASSLGGLAGALETQYF.

The count of this clone is one. The chain has TRBV30 and TRBJ2-1, with 7 bases identical to TRBD2. This CDR3 spans 13 amino acids. Trimming took 6 bases from V and 0 from J; bases not matched to a gene: 2. Germline assignment: CDR1 GTSNPN and CDR2 SVGIG (reference sequence). Written as DNA, the CDR3 is TGTGCCTGCTCGGGAGGCTCCTACAATGAGCAGTTCTTC. Residues: CACSGGSYNEQFF.

V and J are TRBV30 and TRBJ2-5, with 7 bases fitting TRBD1. The J call may be mistaken, given a closer DNA end match to TRBJ2-7. The CDR3 extends over 12 amino acids. Per the germline V gene, CDR1 is GTSNPN and CDR2 is SVGIG (reference sequence). The CDR3 DNA follows: TGTGCCTGGACTTCCACAGGGGTCGAGCAGTACTTC. Its translation is CAWTSTGVEQYF.

V and J are TRBV7-9 and TRBJ1-1; D not certain. CDR3 size: 12 residues. Trimming left V 3 bases short and J 2 bases short, with 4 bases between. The V gene's germline CDR1 is SEHNR and CDR2 FQNEAQ (reference sequence). The CDR3 nucleotides read TGTGCCAGCAGCTTCCCTAACACTGAAGCTTTCTTT. Protein product: CASSFPNTEAFF.

This chain joins TRBV5-6 and TRBJ2-5; the match to TRBD2 covers 7 bases. Germline loops: CDR1 SGHDT, CDR2 YYEEEE. This CDR3 has 13 amino acids. The ends lost 7 bases at V and 3 bases at J; junction bases unmatched: 6. Here the CDR3 reads CASGRAGEETQYF. CDR3 nucleotide sequence: TGTGCCAGCGGGAGGGCCGGGGAAGAGACCCAGTACTTC.

V usage is TRBV5-6 and J usage is TRBJ1-6, with 9 bases aligning to TRBD1. The germline V gene has CDR1 SGHDT and CDR2 YYEEEE. This CDR3 has 16 amino acids. J gave up 9 bases and V 3 bases, and 10 bases lay outside the gene matches. CDR3 bases: TGTGCCAGCAGCTCCCTTAATGACAGGGGGATTTCACCCCTCCACTTT. Residues: CASSSLNDRGISPLHF.

This chain uses TRBV10-3 with TRBJ2-2; no clear D gene. This CDR3 has 16 amino acids. Trimming removed 3 bases at V and 3 bases at J, with 14 bases between. The germline CDR1 and CDR2 sequences are ENHRY and SYGVKD. The CDR3 DNA reads as TGTGCCATCAGTGACTTATCGCTACCTGACACCGGGGAGCTGTTTTTT. It specifies CAISDLSLPDTGELFF.

The rearrangement uses TRBV10-3 and TRBJ1-3, with a weak D call TRBD1 (5 bases). The CDR3 is 14 amino acids. Trimming removed 8 bases at V and 9 bases at J, with 20 bases between. The V gene's germline CDR1 is ENHRY and CDR2 SYGVKD. CDR3 sequence (DNA): TGTGCCATCGGCGGCCACAGAACCGGGGGCACCATATATTTT. Its protein product is CAIGGHRTGGTIYF.

J is TRBJ2-7 and V is TRBV7-6; 8 bases agree with TRBD1. The trim removed 8 bases at V and 3 bases at J, leaving 6 bases unmatched. The CDR3 loop spans 13 amino acids. Germline-derived CDR1 and CDR2 are SGHVS and FNYEAQ. The CDR3 DNA reads as TGTGCCAGCCGCCGGACAGGGTTCTACGAGCAGTACTTC. Protein: CASRRTGFYEQYF.

The chain is built from TRBV5-1 and TRBJ2-3; D is unclear. The CDR3 runs to 14 residues. Trimming left V 0 bases short and J 6 bases short, with 11 bases between. Germline lookup yields CDR1 SGHRS and CDR2 YFSETQ. The CDR3 nucleotides are TGCGCCAGCAGCTTGGGACTTTCTGTGGATACGCAGTATTTT. Protein: CASSLGLSVDTQYF.

A few counts support this clone. The CDR3: CASSLSGEKLFF. CDR3 sequence (DNA): TGCGCCAGCAGCTTGTCGGGTGAAAAACTGTTTTTT. The chain uses TRBV5-1 and TRBJ1-4; D uncertain. Trimming stripped 1 base from V and 7 bases from J, with 5 bases between. The CDR3 is 12 residues long. CDR1 is SGHRS and CDR2 is YFSETQ in the germline V gene.

This chain connects TRBV7-9 to TRBJ2-7, with D possibly being TRBD2 (6 bases). CDR1 and CDR2 (germline): SEHNR, FQNEAQ (reference sequence). This CDR3 spans 15 amino acids. The V and J ends lost 7 bases and 0 bases respectively, with 16 bases between them. CDR3 in amino acids: CASTRYRESSYEQYF. As DNA, the CDR3 is TGTGCCAGCACCCGATACCGGGAGAGCTCCTACGAGCAGTACTTC. The complete variable domain, with remaining parts taken from reference TRBV7-9 and TRBJ2-7, reads DTGVSQNPRHKITKRGQNVTFRCDPISEHNRLYWYRQTLGQGPEFLTYFQNEAQLEKSRLLSDRFSAERPKGSFSTLEIQRTEQGDSAMYLCASTRYRESSYEQYFGPGTRLTVT.

The chain combines TRBV4-1 with TRBJ2-6, with 12 bases fitting TRBD1. This CDR3 is 18 amino acids long. V was pared by 1 base and J by 0 bases, with 1 base of the junction left unmatched. Germline values: CDR1 MGHRA, CDR2 YSYEKL. Here the CDR3 DNA reads TGCGCCAGCAGCCAAGGGGGACAGGGGGCCTCTGGGGCCAACGTCCTGACTTTC. Amino acids: CASSQGGQGASGANVLTF.

In this sample, this clone turned up once. The chain recombines TRBV18 with TRBJ2-5, with 9 bases that match TRBD2. This CDR3 has 15 residues. V lost 3 bases, J lost 0 bases, and 2 bases stayed unmatched. Germline V gene sequence: CDR1 KGHSH, CDR2 LQKENI. The chain's CDR3 is CASSPERGDQETQYF. The CDR3 nucleotides read TGTGCCAGCTCACCTGAGCGGGGGGACCAAGAGACCCAGTACTTC. The variable domain in full, with the rest retrieved from reference TRBV18 and TRBJ2-5, is NAGVMQNPRHLVRRRGQEARLRCSPMKGHSHVYWYRQLPEEGLKFMVYLQKENIIDESGMPKERFSAEFPKEGPSILRIQQVVRGDSAAYFCASSPERGDQETQYFGPGTRLLVL.

The chain carries TRBV28 and TRBJ1-5; 8 bases are a match to TRBD1. From germline, CDR1 is MDHEN and CDR2 SYDVKM. This CDR3 region has 13 residues. V lost 4 bases and J lost 6; bases outside the gene matches: 2. CDR3 sequence (DNA): TGTGCCAGCAGTTCGGACAGGGCTCAGCCCCAGCATTTT. Its protein product is CASSSDRAQPQHF. The complete variable domain, with remaining parts taken from reference TRBV28 and TRBJ1-5, reads DVKVTQSSRYLVKRTGEKVFLECVQDMDHENMFWYRQDPGLGLRLIYFSYDVKMKEKGDIPEGYSVSREKKERFSLILESASTNQTSMYLCASSSDRAQPQHFGDGTRLSIL.

The J gene is TRBJ1-2, the V gene TRBV11-2; D is possibly TRBD1 (5 bases). Germline CDR1 SGHAT, CDR2 FQNNGV. Trimming stripped 1 base from V and 8 bases from J, with 8 bases between. The CDR3 extends over 12 amino acids. The CDR3 protein is CASSLGGHGYTF. The CDR3 coding sequence is TGTGCCAGCAGCTTAGGGGGCCACGGCTACACCTTC.